Listed below are T cell receptor beta chains from one sample, sequenced in a study of CD8 T cells in ankylosing spondylitis. A single record per CDR3 protein comes from TCRdb applying MiXCR to the 5' RACE reads. The sample contains around 280,000 distinct CDR3 sequences, 20% of which appear only once. The sample was blood, either unsorted or a sorted T cell fraction (not recorded which). These receptor sequences come from a male donor with ankylosing spondylitis or in good health (not recorded which). CDR3s include the opening cysteine and the closing phenylalanine or tryptophan. Each record gives: D gene, V gene, J gene, clone size, CDR3 protein, CDR3 DNA. A D gene is named only where the DNA matches it firmly. Some rows mark clone size as missing; the rest say once, few, many or name a class of expanded clone.

-	TRBV24-1	TRBJ2-2	few	CATSEPGPPTGELFF	TGTGCCACCAGTGAACCAGGTCCTCCAACCGGGGAGCTGTTTTTT
TRBD1	TRBV5-1	TRBJ2-1	-	CASAVQSGGNEQFF	TGCGCCAGCGCGGTTCAATCAGGGGGCAATGAGCAGTTCTTC
-	TRBV6-1	TRBJ1-6	-	CATGTTSLGF	TGTGCCACCGGGACCACTAGTCTAGGTTTT
TRBD1	TRBV10-3	TRBJ2-2	once	CAISDWDRLSGELFF	TGTGCCATCAGTGACTGGGACAGATTATCCGGGGAGCTGTTTTTT
-	TRBV12-3/TRBV12-4	TRBJ1-5	few	CASSFGGRGNQPQHF	TGTGCCAGCAGTTTTGGGGGGCGAGGCAATCAGCCCCAGCATTTT
TRBD1	TRBV28	TRBJ2-1	-	CASSLNPGTGNVGQFF	TGTGCCAGCAGTTTAAACCCCGGGACAGGGAATGTCGGGCAGTTCTTC
TRBD1	TRBV12-3/TRBV12-4	TRBJ1-4	many	CATKDRHNEKLFF	TGTGCCACCAAGGACAGGCATAATGAAAAACTGTTTTTT
TRBD2	TRBV12-3/TRBV12-4	TRBJ2-1	-	CASRRTSGHYEQFF	TGTGCCAGCAGACGGACTAGCGGTCACTATGAGCAGTTCTTC
-	TRBV3-1	TRBJ2-4	-	CASSQAGSLAKNIQYF	TGTGCCAGCAGCCAAGCCGGCTCACTAGCCAAAAACATTCAGTACTTC
TRBD1	TRBV6-2/TRBV6-3	TRBJ2-1	-	CASNIPHRGLNLPGSYNEQFF	TGTGCCAGCAACATTCCGCACAGGGGGCTTAATCTTCCTGGGTCCTACAATGAGCAGTTCTTC
TRBD1	TRBV15	TRBJ1-4	-	CATSRDRVGTGDDEKLFF	TGTGCCACCAGCAGAGATCGTGTTGGGACAGGGGATGATGAAAAACTGTTTTTT
TRBD1	TRBV10-2	TRBJ1-2	-	CASSESKDRAGYGYTF	TGCGCCAGCAGTGAGTCCAAGGACAGGGCGGGCTATGGCTACACCTTC
TRBD2	TRBV20-1	TRBJ2-1	many	CSARAEASGGAGSYNEQFF	TGCAGTGCTAGAGCGGAGGCTAGCGGGGGGGCCGGGTCCTACAATGAGCAGTTCTTC
TRBD2	TRBV20-1	TRBJ2-1	few	CSAGASGVNEQFF	TGCAGTGCTGGGGCTAGCGGAGTCAATGAGCAGTTCTTC
-	TRBV7-2	TRBJ2-3	-	CASSLGSRSTDTQYF	TGTGCCAGCAGCTTGGGGTCGCGGAGCACAGATACGCAGTATTTT
-	TRBV24-1	TRBJ2-1	many	CATSLWDEQFF	TGTGCCACCAGTCTTTGGGATGAGCAGTTCTTC
TRBD1	TRBV29-1	TRBJ1-1	few	CSVETGGRTEAFF	TGCAGCGTAGAGACAGGGGGCCGGACTGAAGCTTTCTTT
TRBD2	TRBV5-1	TRBJ2-3	-	CASSAPSGGTDTQYF	TGCGCCAGCAGCGCGCCTAGCGGGGGCACAGATACGCAGTATTTT
TRBD2	TRBV5-1	TRBJ2-3	-	CASSRGLAGGPDTQYF	TGCGCCAGCAGCCGGGGACTAGCGGGAGGGCCAGATACGCAGTATTTT
-	TRBV6-1	TRBJ2-3	-	CASRERTRTDTQYF	TGTGCCAGCAGGGAGCGTACGCGAACAGATACGCAGTATTTT
-	TRBV2	TRBJ2-3	few	CASTGEDTQYF	TGTGCCAGCACGGGGGAAGATACGCAGTATTTT
TRBD1	TRBV9	TRBJ1-6	many	CASTRDSNSPLHF	TGTGCCAGCACCCGGGACAGCAATTCACCCCTCCACTTT
-	TRBV14	TRBJ2-3	-	CASSQVAHFSTDTQYF	TGTGCCAGCAGCCAAGTGGCCCATTTTAGCACAGATACGCAGTATTTT
-	TRBV27	TRBJ2-1	many	CASSLQGNEQFF	TGTGCCAGCAGTTTACAGGGGAATGAGCAGTTCTTC
TRBD1	TRBV6-4	TRBJ1-5	few	CASSKTGGEQPQHF	TGTGCCAGCAGTAAGACAGGGGGCGAACAGCCCCAGCATTTT
TRBD1	TRBV24-1	TRBJ2-5	-	CATSDPQGAIETQYF	TGTGCCACCAGTGATCCGCAGGGGGCAATAGAGACCCAGTACTTC
-	TRBV3-1	TRBJ2-2	few	CASSQVRGTGELFF	TGTGCCAGCAGCCAAGTTCGGGGGACCGGGGAGCTGTTTTTT
-	TRBV15	TRBJ2-3	few	CATSNQGNADTQYF	TGTGCCACCAGCAACCAGGGGAACGCAGATACGCAGTATTTT
-	TRBV29-1	TRBJ1-1	many	CSALLSVNTEAFF	TGCAGCGCCCTCTTATCTGTGAACACTGAAGCTTTCTTT
-	TRBV6-5	TRBJ1-5	-	CASSYLENQPQHF	TGTGCCAGCAGTTACTTAGAGAATCAGCCCCAGCATTTT
-	TRBV28	TRBJ2-3	-	CASSLSQAFTDTQYF	TGTGCCAGCAGTTTATCCCAAGCATTCACAGATACGCAGTATTTT
-	TRBV9	TRBJ2-5	-	CASSDARGGETQYF	TGTGCCAGCAGCGACGCCAGGGGTGGGGAGACCCAGTACTTC
TRBD1	TRBV6-1	TRBJ2-3	few	CATKQGFRTDTQYF	TGTGCCACGAAACAGGGGTTTAGGACAGATACGCAGTATTTT
-	TRBV4-2	TRBJ2-5	-	CASSQISGGQETQYF	TGTGCCAGCAGCCAGATTAGCGGAGGGCAAGAGACCCAGTACTTC
-	TRBV9	TRBJ2-2	-	CASSVGPGVGELFF	TGTGCCAGCAGCGTAGGGCCCGGTGTCGGGGAGCTGTTTTTT
-	TRBV19	TRBJ1-1	few	CASTPGQLNTEAFF	TGTGCCAGTACACCCGGGCAGCTAAACACTGAAGCTTTCTTT
-	TRBV10-3	TRBJ2-2	few	CAIMRQGNTGELFF	TGTGCCATCATGAGGCAGGGAAACACCGGGGAGCTGTTTTTT
TRBD2	TRBV5-1	TRBJ2-2	few	CASSLRLAGTGELFF	TGCGCCAGCAGCCTTAGACTAGCGGGAACCGGGGAGCTGTTTTTT
TRBD1	TRBV5-6	TRBJ1-2	-	CASSYRTGYGYTF	TGTGCCAGCAGCTACCGGACAGGCTATGGCTACACCTTC
TRBD2	TRBV20-1	TRBJ2-1	-	CSARDPSGIYNEQFF	TGCAGTGCTAGAGATCCTAGCGGGATCTACAATGAGCAGTTCTTC
-	TRBV5-6	TRBJ2-3	few	CASSLDITSTDTQYF	TGTGCCAGCAGCTTGGATATTACGAGCACAGATACGCAGTATTTT
-	TRBV5-1	TRBJ1-1	many	CASSFGKVGTEAFF	TGCGCCAGCAGCTTCGGTAAAGTGGGCACTGAAGCTTTCTTT
-	TRBV6-1	TRBJ1-2	few	CASIRGAVANYGYTF	TGTGCCAGCATTCGGGGGGCTGTAGCTAACTATGGCTACACCTTC
TRBD2	TRBV20-1	TRBJ2-1	many	CSANQPGLAFEQFF	TGCAGTGCTAACCAACCGGGACTAGCGTTTGAGCAGTTCTTC
-	TRBV7-2	TRBJ2-5	-	CASSLGGFELPRETQYF	TGTGCCAGCAGCTTAGGAGGGTTCGAGTTGCCGAGGGAGACCCAGTACTTC
TRBD1	TRBV6-2/TRBV6-3	TRBJ1-6	few	CASSYFRATGDSPLHF	TGTGCCAGCAGTTACTTCCGCGCGACAGGGGATTCACCCCTCCACTTT
TRBD2	TRBV20-1	TRBJ2-1	few	CSASSGEIGGTNEQFF	TGCAGTGCTAGTAGCGGGGAGATAGGAGGAACCAATGAGCAGTTCTTC
-	TRBV15	TRBJ1-5	-	CATMSRVDSNQPQHF	TGTGCCACCATGTCCCGGGTTGATAGCAATCAGCCCCAGCATTTT
-	TRBV20-1	TRBJ2-4	-	CSARGTSGWTKNIQYF	TGCAGTGCTAGAGGGACCTCCGGCTGGACCAAAAACATTCAGTACTTC
-	TRBV12-3/TRBV12-4	TRBJ1-5	many	CASSRRNQPQHF	TGTGCCAGCAGCCGACGAAATCAGCCCCAGCATTTT
-	TRBV27	TRBJ1-4	-	CASSLAGRNEKLFF	TGTGCCAGCAGTTTAGCCGGACGGAATGAAAAACTGTTTTTT
-	TRBV20-1	TRBJ1-2	-	CSARVPGSNYGYTF	TGCAGTGCTAGAGTTCCGGGGTCTAACTATGGCTACACCTTC
-	TRBV29-1	TRBJ1-4	-	CSVVQGNGEKLFF	TGCAGCGTTGTCCAGGGGAACGGTGAAAAACTGTTTTTT
TRBD2	TRBV2	TRBJ2-1	-	CASSAPPGLAEQFF	TGTGCCAGCAGTGCACCGCCGGGACTAGCGGAGCAGTTCTTC
TRBD2	TRBV7-9	TRBJ2-2	few	CASSFLAGLNTGELFF	TGTGCCAGCAGCTTCCTAGCGGGGTTGAACACCGGGGAGCTGTTTTTT
-	TRBV18	TRBJ2-2	-	CASSPGTEELFF	TGTGCCAGCTCACCAGGGACGGAGGAGCTGTTTTTT
-	TRBV20-1	TRBJ2-1	few	CSASPRGSRERKGNEQFF	TGCAGTGCCAGTCCCCGGGGGAGCCGGGAGAGGAAGGGCAATGAGCAGTTCTTC
-	TRBV5-5	TRBJ2-5	-	CASSLEPGNPETQYF	TGTGCCAGCAGCTTGGAGCCAGGGAATCCAGAGACCCAGTACTTC
TRBD1	TRBV5-1	TRBJ2-5	few	CASSLAGTGAHKTQYF	TGCGCCAGCAGCTTGGCCGGGACAGGGGCGCACAAGACCCAGTACTTC
-	TRBV7-9	TRBJ2-3	-	CASSSRVGGTDTQYF	TGTGCCAGCAGCTCGCGTGTTGGGGGCACAGATACGCAGTATTTT